The rows below give T cell receptor beta chains drawn from one sample of a study of human T cells and chemical hapten exposure. Using its own MiXCR run on the RACE reads, TCRdb lists one record per CDR3 protein. The sample gives under 200,000 distinct CDR3 sequences, 28% of which show up once; about 2.1% is in the top ten. This specimen was whole blood, taken in connection with sensitization to the hapten diphenylcyclopropenone (DPC). Receptors were obtained from a woman between 18 and 30 years old with alopecia areata. Some clones in this sample may be carry-over from other donors' samples. Both conserved end residues are trimmed from each CDR3.

cdr3_aa: ASSDPDSPHYGYT
v_call: TRBV9

cdr3_aa: AISESTRLNTEAF
v_call: TRBV10-3

cdr3_aa: ASSLGGVPTYEQY
v_call: TRBV13

cdr3_aa: ASSPRGGFLDTQY
v_call: TRBV18

cdr3_aa: ASSLGEFGNTIY
v_call: TRBV13

cdr3_aa: ASSSRQGAATEAF
v_call: TRBV5-1

cdr3_aa: ASSSEGRADTQY
v_call: TRBV11-2

cdr3_aa: ASRQTLNTEAF
v_call: TRBV4-1

cdr3_aa: ASSSVNDGAEAF
v_call: TRBV6-2/TRBV6-3

cdr3_aa: ASSPQDYGAGELF
v_call: TRBV6-6

cdr3_aa: ASGGGLLSYEQY
v_call: TRBV25-1

cdr3_aa: ASSQEATGQETQY
v_call: TRBV4-1

cdr3_aa: ASSRMGQGMVVNEQF
v_call: TRBV3-1

cdr3_aa: ASSQGLISNQPQH
v_call: TRBV4-1

cdr3_aa: ASSAGLASLGYEQY
v_call: TRBV7-2

cdr3_aa: ASSFGSAALQNTIY
v_call: TRBV9

cdr3_aa: ASSPILLAGSKNIQY
v_call: TRBV7-2

cdr3_aa: ASSQGPGRGYEQF
v_call: TRBV14

cdr3_aa: ASRGSQETQY
v_call: TRBV2

cdr3_aa: ASSLRAQGSAEQY
v_call: TRBV7-3

cdr3_aa: ASSLSAGTAYEQY
v_call: TRBV7-2

cdr3_aa: ASSHPGKWNSPLH
v_call: TRBV4-1

cdr3_aa: ASSLNLPGDQPQH
v_call: TRBV7-2

cdr3_aa: ASSHSGGLAGRTDTQY
v_call: TRBV5-1

cdr3_aa: SALLLAELAKNIQY
v_call: TRBV20-1

cdr3_aa: ASSYGTVGSEQF
v_call: TRBV6-5

cdr3_aa: ASSYSGVPSYEQY
v_call: TRBV7-2

cdr3_aa: ASSPPSGDSGNTIY
v_call: TRBV9

cdr3_aa: ASSRSTGEDQTQY
v_call: TRBV4-2

cdr3_aa: ASALRQGSDEQY
v_call: TRBV18

cdr3_aa: ASSELAGTQY
v_call: TRBV3-1

cdr3_aa: SVEDPQTGNTEAF
v_call: TRBV29-1

cdr3_aa: ASSQEAGVNTEAF
v_call: TRBV4-1

cdr3_aa: ASSQEPGSGTDTQY
v_call: TRBV4-2

cdr3_aa: ASVGTSPLNEQF
v_call: TRBV6-6

cdr3_aa: SARGPAVLEQY
v_call: TRBV20-1

cdr3_aa: ASSRQPGQPSDEQF
v_call: TRBV4-3

cdr3_aa: SASGAEPNEQF
v_call: TRBV20-1

cdr3_aa: ASLPQPYRQGSTDTQY
v_call: TRBV6-2/TRBV6-3

cdr3_aa: ASSQGASHRDYGYT
v_call: TRBV4-1

cdr3_aa: ASSPDRRQAGELF
v_call: TRBV5-1

cdr3_aa: ASSEQGYQPQH
v_call: TRBV2

cdr3_aa: ASRPTERGSPLH
v_call: TRBV6-5

cdr3_aa: ASSVGGRGTNYGYT
v_call: TRBV9

cdr3_aa: ASSPEGTGYGFAEAF
v_call: TRBV11-1

cdr3_aa: ASSLGGTGREKLF
v_call: TRBV5-1

cdr3_aa: ASSPAGITYEQY
v_call: TRBV4-3

cdr3_aa: ASSHGTGREKLF
v_call: TRBV5-1

cdr3_aa: ASSLRQATEAF
v_call: TRBV12-3/TRBV12-4

cdr3_aa: ASSYDEKLF
v_call: TRBV6-6

cdr3_aa: ASSIPARGGDKETQY
v_call: TRBV9

cdr3_aa: ASSFPETQY
v_call: TRBV12-3/TRBV12-4

cdr3_aa: ASSFLETSGLSTDTQY
v_call: TRBV12-3/TRBV12-4

cdr3_aa: ASSATSYSTDTQY
v_call: TRBV7-3

cdr3_aa: SAAGHGYT
v_call: TRBV20-1

cdr3_aa: ASSVRGYGEQF
v_call: TRBV2

cdr3_aa: ASSLEGRQADTQY
v_call: TRBV5-1